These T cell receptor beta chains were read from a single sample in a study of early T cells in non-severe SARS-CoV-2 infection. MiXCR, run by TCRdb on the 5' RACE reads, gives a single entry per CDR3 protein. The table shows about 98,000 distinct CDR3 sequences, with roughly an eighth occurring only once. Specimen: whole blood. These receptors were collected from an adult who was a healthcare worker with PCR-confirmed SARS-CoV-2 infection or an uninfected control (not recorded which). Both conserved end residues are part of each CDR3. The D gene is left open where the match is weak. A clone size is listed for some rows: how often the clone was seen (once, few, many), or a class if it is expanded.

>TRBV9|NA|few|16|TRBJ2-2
TGTGCCAGCAGCCCCCGATTTCCCGGGGGCTCCGGGGAGCTGTTTTTT
CASSPRFPGGSGELFF
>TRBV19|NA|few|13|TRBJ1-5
TGTGCCAGTAGTACGACGGGGGTGTGGCCCCAGCATTTT
CASSTTGVWPQHF
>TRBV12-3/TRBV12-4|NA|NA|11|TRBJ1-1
TGTGCCAGCAGTTTAAGCGGGAAAGCTTTCTTT
CASSLSGKAFF
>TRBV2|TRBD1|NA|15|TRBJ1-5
TGTGCCAGCAGGGTCGAACAGGGGGCTAATCAGCCCCAGCATTTT
CASRVEQGANQPQHF
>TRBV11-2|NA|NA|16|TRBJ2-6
TGTGCCAGCAGCTTAGATGGGGCCCGGGGGCTGAGCGTCCTGACTTTC
CASSLDGARGLSVLTF
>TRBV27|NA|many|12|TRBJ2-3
TGTGCCAGCAGTTCCCGCACAGATACGCAGTATTTT
CASSSRTDTQYF
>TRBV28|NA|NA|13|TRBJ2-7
TGTGCCAGCAGTTTATGGGGTTTCTACGAGCAGTACTTC
CASSLWGFYEQYF
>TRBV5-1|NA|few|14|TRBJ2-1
TGCGCCAGCAGCTTCGGGGACTTTCCCAATGAGCAGTTCTTC
CASSFGDFPNEQFF
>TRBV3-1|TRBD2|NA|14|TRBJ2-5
TGTGCCAGCAGCTTCCAGGTGGGGGGGAAGACCCAGTACTTC
CASSFQVGGKTQYF
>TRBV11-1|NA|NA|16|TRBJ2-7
TGTGCCAGCAGCCAATTTTCCGGGAACCTCGAGGACGAGCAGTACTTC
CASSQFSGNLEDEQYF
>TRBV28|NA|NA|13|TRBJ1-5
TGTGCCAGCAGACTCCTTAGCAATCAGCCCCAGCATTTT
CASRLLSNQPQHF
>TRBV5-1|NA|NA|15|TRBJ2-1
TGCGCCAGCAGCCCCCCTGGGCTTTCCTACAATGAGCAGTTCTTC
CASSPPGLSYNEQFF
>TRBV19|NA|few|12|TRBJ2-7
TGTGCCAGTAGTCTACAGGGAGGCGAGCAGTACTTC
CASSLQGGEQYF
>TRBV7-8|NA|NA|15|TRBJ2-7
TGTGCCAGCAGCCCGTTGACTAGAAACTCCTACGAGCAGTACTTC
CASSPLTRNSYEQYF
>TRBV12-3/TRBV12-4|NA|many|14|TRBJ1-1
TGTGCCAGCAGTTTGGGTGGGTCGAACACTGAAGCTTTCTTT
CASSLGGSNTEAFF
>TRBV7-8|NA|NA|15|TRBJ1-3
TGTGCCAGCAGCTCGAGGGGGGCCAGTGGAAACACCATATATTTT
CASSSRGASGNTIYF
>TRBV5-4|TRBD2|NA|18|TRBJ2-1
TGTGCCAGCACCCTAGGGACAGGTACGGCTACTAGCGGGAGGGTGCAGTTCTTC
CASTLGTGTATSGRVQFF
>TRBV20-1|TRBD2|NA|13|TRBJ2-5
TGCAGTGCACGGACTAGCGCTCAAGAGACCCAGTACTTC
CSARTSAQETQYF
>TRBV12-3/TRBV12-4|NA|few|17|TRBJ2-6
TGTGCCAGCAGTTTAGGATCGAAGGGAGCTGGGGCCAACGTCCTGACTTTC
CASSLGSKGAGANVLTF
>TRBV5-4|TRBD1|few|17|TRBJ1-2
TGTGCCAGCAGCGATCGGGACAGGGGACTAAATGGCTATGGCTACACCTTC
CASSDRDRGLNGYGYTF
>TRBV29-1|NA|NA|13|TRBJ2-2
TGCAGCGCTACAGGCACGAACACCGGGGAGCTGTTTTTT
CSATGTNTGELFF
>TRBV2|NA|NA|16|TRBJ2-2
TGTGCCAGCAGTGAAGGATGGAGGGGGTCCACCGGGGAGCTGTTTTTT
CASSEGWRGSTGELFF
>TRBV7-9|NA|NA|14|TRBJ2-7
TGTGCCAGCAGCTTAGAAGGCTACACCTACGAGCAGTACTTC
CASSLEGYTYEQYF
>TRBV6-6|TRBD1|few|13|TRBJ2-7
TGTGCCAGCAGTTACCAGGGGGCCCACGAGCAGTACTTC
CASSYQGAHEQYF
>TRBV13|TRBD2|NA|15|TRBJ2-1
TGTGCCAGCAGCCCCAGCGGGAGATCCTACAATGAGCAGTTCTTC
CASSPSGRSYNEQFF
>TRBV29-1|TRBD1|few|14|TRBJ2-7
TGCAGCGTTATTCTGGGGACAGGTTCCTACGAGCAGTACTTC
CSVILGTGSYEQYF
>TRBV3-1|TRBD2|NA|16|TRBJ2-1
TGTGCCAGCAGCCAAGGACTAGCGAGCTCCTACAATGAGCAGTTCTTC
CASSQGLASSYNEQFF
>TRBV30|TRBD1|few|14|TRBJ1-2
TGTGCCTGGGCGACGGGACAGGGCTTCTATGGCTACACCTTC
CAWATGQGFYGYTF
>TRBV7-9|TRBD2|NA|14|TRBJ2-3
TGTGCCAGCATCCTTAGCGGGAGTGTAGATACGCAGTATTTT
CASILSGSVDTQYF
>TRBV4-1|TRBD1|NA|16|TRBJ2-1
TGCGCCAGCAGCCAGGGGGACAGGGAATTCTACAATGAGCAGTTCTTC
CASSQGDREFYNEQFF
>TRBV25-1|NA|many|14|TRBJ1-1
TGTGCCAGCAGCGTTACCGGGACGGCTATTGAAGCTTTCTTT
CASSVTGTAIEAFF
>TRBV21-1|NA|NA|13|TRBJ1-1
TGTGCCAGCAAGATCGGCTTGAACACTGAAGCTTTCTTT
CASKIGLNTEAFF
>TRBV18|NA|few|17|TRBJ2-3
TGTGCCAGCTCACTGATCGGACTTTCTACTACCACAGATACGCAGTATTTT
CASSLIGLSTTTDTQYF
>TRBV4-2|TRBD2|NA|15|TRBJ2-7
TGTGCCAGCAGCCCAACTAGCGGGTTCTCCTACGAGCAGTACTTC
CASSPTSGFSYEQYF
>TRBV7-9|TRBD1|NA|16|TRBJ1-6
TGTGCCAGCAGCACCCGGGACAGCTCCTATAATTCACCCCTCCACTTT
CASSTRDSSYNSPLHF
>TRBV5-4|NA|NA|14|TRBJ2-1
TGTGCCAGCAGCCCCGCTGCTGCCTACAATGAGCAGTTCTTC
CASSPAAAYNEQFF
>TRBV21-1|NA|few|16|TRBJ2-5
TGTGCCAGCAGCAAAGAAGGAGGCAGGGTACAAGAGACCCAGTACTTC
CASSKEGGRVQETQYF
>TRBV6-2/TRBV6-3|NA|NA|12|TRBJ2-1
TGTGCCAGCAGTTCGGGACAAACCGAGCAGTTCTTC
CASSSGQTEQFF
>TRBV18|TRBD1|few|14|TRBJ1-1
TGTGCCAGCTCAGAGACGCAGGGGGCCGCTGAAGCTTTCTTT
CASSETQGAAEAFF
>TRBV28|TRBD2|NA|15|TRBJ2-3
TGTGCCAGCAGTTTGATCGGGGGGGGCACAGAAACGCAGTATTTT
CASSLIGGGTETQYF
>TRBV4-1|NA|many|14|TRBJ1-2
TGCGCCAGCAGCCCCAGTCGGGGGTTTAATGGCTACACCTTC
CASSPSRGFNGYTF
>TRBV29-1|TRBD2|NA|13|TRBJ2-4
TGCAGCGTTTCACTAGCGGGAGCTAACATTCAGTACTTC
CSVSLAGANIQYF